This T cell receptor beta chain was recovered during a study of blood T cell repertoires in COVID-19. Whole-study context: Acute and convalescent COVID-19 samples came from the United States, Italy and Spain.

V was cut by 3 bases and J by 3 bases, with 6 bases left in between. The germline gives CDR1 PRHDT, CDR2 FYEKMQ (reference sequence). This CDR3 has 12 residues. The repertoire was sequenced with immunoSEQ multiplex PCR; TCRdb's copy has only in-frame clones and lacks some. Here the sample spans around 190,000 clones, approximately 85% being singletons. The chain uses TRBV13 and TRBJ2-7; D is uncertain. The sequence came from a woman younger than 30 who had recovered from COVID-19. The specimen was PBMCs or T cells enriched from blood (not recorded which). CDR3 sequence reads: CASSFVRYEQYF. CDR3 coding DNA: TGTGCCAGCAGCTTTGTGCGCTACGAGCAGTACTTC.